This record concerns one T cell receptor (beta chain) sequence. Its antigen is unknown. A library of TCRbeta sequences, prepared with unique molecular identifiers, was generated. MiXCR was run by TCRdb on the PCR reads, yielding one entry per CDR3 protein. The profile shows a few hundred thousand distinct CDR3 sequences, 27% of them singletons. This record comes from a study of T-cell reconstitution after alpha-beta-depleted transplantation in children. General study results and limits: Surviving recipient cells, namely T cells and thymic progenitors, were the source of high day-60 TCRbeta diversity in some patients.

Germline values: CDR1 MGHRA, CDR2 YSYEKL. The CDR3 length is 16 residues. Germline trimming cut 4 bases from V and 4 bases from J; bases unmatched to any gene: 5. The starting material was PBMCs, obtained before TCRalphabeta/CD19-depleted stem cell transplant. V usage is TRBV4-1 and J usage is TRBJ2-1; 12 nucleotides match TRBD2. This clonotype was obtained from a boy under two years old with Wiskott-Aldrich syndrome, due to receive a stem cell transplant. The chain's CDR3 is CASSLTSGGDYNEQFF. CDR3 DNA sequence: TGCGCCAGCAGCCTGACTAGCGGGGGAGATTACAATGAGCAGTTCTTC.